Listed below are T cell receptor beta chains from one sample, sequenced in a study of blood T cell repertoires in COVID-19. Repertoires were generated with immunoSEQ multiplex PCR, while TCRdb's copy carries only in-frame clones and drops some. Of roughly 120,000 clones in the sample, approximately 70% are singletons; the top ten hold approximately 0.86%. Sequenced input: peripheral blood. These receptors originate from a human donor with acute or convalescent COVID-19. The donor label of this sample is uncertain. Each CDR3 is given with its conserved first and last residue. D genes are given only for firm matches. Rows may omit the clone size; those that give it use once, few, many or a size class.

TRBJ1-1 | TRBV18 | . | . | TGTGCCAGCTCACGAGGGGGGAACACTGAAGCTTTCTTT | CASSRGGNTEAFF
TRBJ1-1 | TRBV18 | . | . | TGTGCCAGCTCACCAGGGGGGGGGAACACTGAAGCTTTCTTT | CASSPGGGNTEAFF
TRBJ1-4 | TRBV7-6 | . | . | TGTGCCAGCAGCCCCGGACAGCCTAGGGAAAAACTGTTTTTT | CASSPGQPREKLFF
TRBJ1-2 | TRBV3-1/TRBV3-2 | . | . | TGTGCCAGCAGCCAAGAAGCCTATGGCAGGAACTATGGCTACACCTTC | CASSQEAYGRNYGYTF
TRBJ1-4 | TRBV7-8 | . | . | TGTGCCAGCAGCTTAGATTGGCCAGTTGCAACTAATGAAAAACTGTTTTTT | CASSLDWPVATNEKLFF
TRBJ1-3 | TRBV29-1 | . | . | TGCAGCGTTGACCGGAGCTCTGGAAACACCATATATTTT | CSVDRSSGNTIYF
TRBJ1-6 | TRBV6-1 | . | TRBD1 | TGTGCCAGCAGTGGGCGGGACAGGGACCCATGGTCCTATAATTCACCCCTCCACTTT | CASSGRDRDPWSYNSPLHF
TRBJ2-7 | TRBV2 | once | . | TGTGCCAACAGTGAGTGGGGGACTTCCTACGAGCAGTACTTC | CANSEWGTSYEQYF
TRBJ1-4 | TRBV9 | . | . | TGTGCCAGCAGCGTAGCTCAGGGAACAACTAATGAAAAACTGTTTTTT | CASSVAQGTTNEKLFF
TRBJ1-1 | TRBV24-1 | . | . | TGTGCCACCAGTGGTGCTGGGGGCCCACTTACTGAAGCTTTCTTT | CATSGAGGPLTEAFF
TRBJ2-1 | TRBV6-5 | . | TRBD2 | TGTGCCAGCAGCCTGGGGTCTAGCGGGGGCAATGAGCAGTTCTTC | CASSLGSSGGNEQFF
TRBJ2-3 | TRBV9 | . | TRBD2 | TGTGCCAGCAGCGTAGTAGCGGGGGGGCCTTCAGATACGCAGTATTTT | CASSVVAGGPSDTQYF
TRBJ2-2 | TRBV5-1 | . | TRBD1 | TGCGCCAGCAGCGGTGTCAGGGGGCAGGGAATCGGGGAGCTGTTTTTT | CASSGVRGQGIGELFF
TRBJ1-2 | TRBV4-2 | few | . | TGTGCCAGCAGCCAGGACAGAATGAAGACCTATGGCTACACCTTC | CASSQDRMKTYGYTF
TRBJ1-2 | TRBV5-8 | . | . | TGTGCCAGCAGCTCGTGGGCAATGGGGACTCATGGCTACACCTTC | CASSSWAMGTHGYTF
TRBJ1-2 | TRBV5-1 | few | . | TGCGCCAGCACGGACATTTCAACCTATGGCTACACCTTC | CASTDISTYGYTF
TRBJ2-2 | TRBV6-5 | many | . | TGTGCCAGCATCCTCACCGGGAACACCGGGGAGCTGTTTTTT | CASILTGNTGELFF
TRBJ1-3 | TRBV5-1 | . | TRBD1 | TGCGCCAGCAGCCCCCTGGGACAGACTGGAAACACCATATATTTT | CASSPLGQTGNTIYF
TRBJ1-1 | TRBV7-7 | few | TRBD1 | TGTGCCAGCAGCTTAGGGCCGGGACAGCTGCCCTCATTT | CASSLGPGQLPSF